Listed below are T cell receptor beta chains from one sample, sequenced in a study of neurological immune-mediated disorders. TCRdb passed the 5' RACE reads through MiXCR, listing each CDR3 protein once. Among about 36,000 distinct CDR3 sequences listed, 10% were seen once. The sequencing input was PBMCs. The receptors were gathered from a woman in her twenties or thirties with HTLV-1-associated myelopathy (HAM/TSP). CDR3s include the opening cysteine and the closing phenylalanine or tryptophan. Each record gives: D gene, clone size, J gene, V gene, CDR3 protein, CDR3 DNA. The D gene is left open where the match is weak. Part of the rows lack a size; the others show once, few, many or a class for expanded clones.

.	many	TRBJ2-3	TRBV20-1	CSARGIHPKDLPTDTQYF	TGCAGTGCTAGAGGGATACACCCTAAGGACCTACCCACAGATACGCAGTATTTT
.	few	TRBJ2-1	TRBV5-1	CASSSRAGTSGQFF	TGCGCCAGCAGCTCGAGAGCCGGGACTTCAGGACAGTTCTTC
TRBD2	.	TRBJ2-3	TRBV20-1	CSATTTSEGVLKRQYF	TGCAGTGCCACAACCACTAGCGAGGGCGTCTTGAAAAGGCAGTATTTT
TRBD1	many	TRBJ2-6	TRBV5-1	CASSLPRQGDRSGANVLTF	TGCGCCAGCAGCCTCCCCCGACAGGGAGACCGCTCTGGGGCCAACGTCCTGACTTTC
.	many	TRBJ2-1	TRBV12-3/TRBV12-4	CASSFFRGRSSYNEQFF	TGTGCCAGCAGCTTCTTCAGGGGCAGAAGCTCCTACAATGAGCAGTTCTTC
TRBD2	many	TRBJ2-2	TRBV20-1	CSARVLAGGPPGELFF	TGCAGTGCTAGAGTCCTAGCGGGGGGGCCCCCCGGGGAGCTGTTTTTT
TRBD2	.	TRBJ2-1	TRBV11-2	CASSFLAGAGNEQFF	TGTGCCAGCAGCTTCTTAGCGGGGGCGGGGAATGAGCAGTTTTTC
.	many	TRBJ1-6	TRBV5-1	CASSAGTTNSPLHF	TGCGCCAGCAGCGCCGGGACGACGAATTCACCCCTCCACTTT
.	many	TRBJ1-5	TRBV6-6	CASSRINQPQHF	TGTGCCAGCAGCCGAATTAATCAGCCCCAGCATTTT
TRBD1	many	TRBJ2-1	TRBV12-3/TRBV12-4	CASSNYRDRGNEQFF	TGTGCCAGCAGTAACTATCGGGACAGGGGTAATGAGCAGTTCTTC
.	many	TRBJ2-3	TRBV11-2	CASSLVFTDTQYF	TGTGCCAGCAGCTTAGTCTTCACAGATACGCAGTATTTT
.	.	TRBJ1-2	TRBV30	CAWIMSGTMGGYTF	TGTGCCTGGATTATGTCGGGGACAATGGGTGGCTACACCTTC
TRBD1	.	TRBJ1-5	TRBV5-1	CASSSGTGYQPQHF	TGCGCCAGCAGCTCCGGGACAGGTTATCAGCCCCAGCATTTT
.	many	TRBJ1-2	TRBV5-5	CASSLSYRSNYGYTF	TGTGCCAGCAGCTTGAGTTACAGATCTAACTATGGCTACACCTTC
.	many	TRBJ1-1	TRBV5-1	CASSSKGINTEAFF	TGCGCCAGCAGCTCCAAGGGGATCAACACTGAAGCTTTCTTT
.	many	TRBJ2-3	TRBV20-1	CSASRGATQSTDTQYF	TGCAGTGCTAGCCGGGGCGCCACCCAAAGCACAGATACGCAGTATTTT
.	many	TRBJ2-3	TRBV5-1	CASSLQGTDTQYF	TGCGCCAGCAGCTTGCAGGGGACAGATACGCAGTATTTT
TRBD1	many	TRBJ1-2	TRBV6-6	CASSYGTGAGDYGYTF	TGTGCCAGCAGTTACGGGACAGGGGCGGGTGACTATGGCTACACCTTC
.	many	TRBJ1-5	TRBV20-1	CSASAIPELNQPQHF	TGCAGTGCTAGTGCCATCCCGGAACTTAATCAGCCCCAGCATTTT
.	medium-sized	TRBJ2-2	TRBV20-1	CSAGDTQTGELFF	TGCAGTGCCGGGGACACCCAAACCGGGGAGCTGTTTTTT
.	many	TRBJ2-1	TRBV5-1	CASSEREGTNEQFF	TGCGCCAGCAGCGAGAGAGAGGGGACCAATGAGCAGTTCTTC
TRBD1	many	TRBJ2-1	TRBV20-1	CSAQVGTGGGNEQFF	TGCAGTGCCCAAGTCGGGACAGGGGGCGGGAATGAGCAGTTCTTC
TRBD1	many	TRBJ2-3	TRBV20-1	CSAGGQGSTDTQYF	TGCAGTGCGGGGGGACAGGGTAGCACAGATACGCAGTATTTT
TRBD1	many	TRBJ1-4	TRBV7-8	CASSYRDSGEKLFF	TGTGCCAGCAGTTACCGGGACAGTGGTGAAAAACTGTTTTTT
.	many	TRBJ2-2	TRBV5-1	CASSRGDGTTGELFF	TGCGCCAGCAGCAGGGGGGACGGTACCACCGGGGAGCTGTTTTTT
.	many	TRBJ1-5	TRBV20-1	CSAREMGGNQPQHF	TGCAGTGCTAGAGAGATGGGAGGGAATCAGCCCCAGCATTTT
TRBD1	many	TRBJ1-5	TRBV20-1	CSASGGTGGLYSNQPQHF	TGCAGTGCTAGCGGTGGGACAGGGGGCCTGTATAGCAATCAGCCCCAGCATTTT
.	.	TRBJ2-7	TRBV20-1	CSASQQGGNYEQYF	TGCAGTGCTAGCCAGCAGGGTGGGAACTACGAGCAGTACTTC
.	many	TRBJ2-2	TRBV5-1	CASSKGGTGELFF	TGCGCCAGCAGCAAAGGGGGCACCGGGGAGCTGTTTTTT
.	many	TRBJ2-7	TRBV5-6	CASSQDPLAYEQYF	TGTGCCAGCAGCCAGGATCCTTTAGCCTACGAGCAGTACTTC
.	many	TRBJ1-2	TRBV10-3	CAISDGQNYGYTF	TGTGCCATCAGCGACGGACAGAACTATGGCTACACCTTC
.	many	TRBJ2-2	TRBV2	CASTEGPATGELFF	TGTGCCAGCACCGAGGGGCCCGCCACCGGGGAGCTGTTTTTT
.	many	TRBJ1-1	TRBV5-5	CASSWGRNTEAFF	TGTGCCAGCAGCTGGGGACGGAACACTGAAGCTTTCTTT
.	many	TRBJ2-7	TRBV5-1	CASSLALLYEQYF	TGCGCCAGCAGCTTGGCCCTACTCTACGAGCAGTACTTC
.	many	TRBJ2-1	TRBV20-1	CSVWDFNNEQFF	TGCAGTGTCTGGGACTTTAACAATGAGCAGTTCTTC
.	many	TRBJ1-5	TRBV7-9	CASSLSNQPQHF	TGTGCCAGCAGCTTATCCAATCAGCCCCAGCATTTT
.	many	TRBJ2-1	TRBV20-1	CSARKLINEQFF	TGCAGTGCTAGAAAGCTCATCAATGAGCAGTTCTTC
TRBD1	many	TRBJ2-2	TRBV12-3/TRBV12-4	CASTLQGARTGELFF	TGTGCCAGCACACTACAGGGGGCGCGCACCGGGGAGCTGTTTTTT
.	many	TRBJ1-2	TRBV7-2	CASSFARGSYGYTF	TGTGCCAGCAGCTTCGCCAGGGGCTCCTATGGCTACACCTTC
.	many	TRBJ1-1	TRBV5-5	CASSQTDLENTEAFF	TGTGCCAGCAGCCAGACAGACCTAGAGAACACTGAAGCTTTCTTT
TRBD2	many	TRBJ2-1	TRBV5-6	CASSSQSGGPTYNEQFF	TGTGCCAGCAGCTCCCAATCGGGGGGGCCCACCTACAATGAGCAGTTCTTC
.	.	TRBJ1-1	TRBV20-1	CSASRAPTNTEAFF	TGCAGTGCTAGTAGGGCACCTACGAACACTGAAGCTTTCTTT
.	medium-sized	TRBJ1-2	TRBV20-1	CSAYRQESGYTF	TGCAGTGCTTACCGACAGGAATCTGGCTACACCTTC
.	.	TRBJ2-3	TRBV5-1	CASSDPVQISTDTQYF	TGCGCCAGCAGCGATCCCGTGCAGATCTCCACAGATACGCAGTATTTT
.	many	TRBJ2-2	TRBV5-1	CASSLVRQLNTGELFF	TGCGCCAGCAGCTTGGTGCGACAGCTAAACACCGGGGAGCTGTTTTTT
TRBD2	many	TRBJ2-3	TRBV20-1	CSATNLNRDYSTDTQYF	TGCAGTGCCACCAACCTAAATCGGGACTACTCCACAGATACGCAGTATTTT
.	many	TRBJ2-2	TRBV6-1	CASRSNFPRLYTGELFF	TGTGCCAGCAGGTCGAATTTCCCTCGCCTTTACACCGGGGAGCTGTTTTTT
.	many	TRBJ2-2	TRBV5-1	CASGPSNTGELFF	TGCGCCAGCGGCCCCTCTAACACCGGGGAGCTGTTTTTT
.	many	TRBJ2-1	TRBV5-1	CASQIQYGEQFF	TGCGCCAGCCAGATACAGTACGGTGAGCAGTTCTTC
TRBD1	medium-sized	TRBJ2-2	TRBV5-1	CASSLTGGTGELFF	TGCGCCAGCAGCTTGACAGGGGGCACCGGGGAGCTGTTTTTT
.	many	TRBJ1-5	TRBV12-3/TRBV12-4	CASSTPGEVGQPQHF	TGTGCCAGCAGCACCCCAGGGGAAGTCGGTCAGCCCCAGCATTTT
.	once	TRBJ1-2	TRBV7-3	CASSFYICSASGGVDYGYTF	.
.	many	TRBJ1-2	TRBV20-1	CSTDGYTF	TGCAGCACCGATGGCTACACCTTC